This T cell receptor (beta chain) originates from a study of T cell clonality in common variable immunodeficiency. TCRdb's copy holds only in-frame clones and misses some; the assay was immunoSEQ multiplex PCR. The data show roughly 34,000 clones, with none appearing a single time. The sequencing input was peripheral blood mononuclear cells. This clonotype was obtained from a person between 18 and 75 years old in good health.

CDR3: CSAREADTEAFF. The part of the CDR3 DNA that was read is TGCAGTGCTAGAGAGGCGGACACTGAA. This rearrangement joins TRBV20-1 to TRBJ1-1; D call uncertain. The DNA ends 3 residues before the CDR3 does, and the rest of the CDR3 is filled in from the germline J gene. There are 12 residues in the CDR3. V was trimmed by 0 bases and J by 3 bases, leaving 5 bases between them. Germline V gives CDR1 DFQATT, CDR2 SNEGSKA (reference sequence).